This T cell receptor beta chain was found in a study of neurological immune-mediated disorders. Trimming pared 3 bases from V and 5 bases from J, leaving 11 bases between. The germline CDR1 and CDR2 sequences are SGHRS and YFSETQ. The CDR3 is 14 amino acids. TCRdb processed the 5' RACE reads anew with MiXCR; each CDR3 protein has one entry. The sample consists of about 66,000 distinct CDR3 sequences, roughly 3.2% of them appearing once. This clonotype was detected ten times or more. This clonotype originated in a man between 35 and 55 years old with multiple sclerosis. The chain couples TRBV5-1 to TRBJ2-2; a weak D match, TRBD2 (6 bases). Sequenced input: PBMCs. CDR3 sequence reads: CASSYRGVTGELFF. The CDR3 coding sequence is TGCGCCAGCAGCTACCGCGGGGTTACCGGGGAGCTGTTTTTT.